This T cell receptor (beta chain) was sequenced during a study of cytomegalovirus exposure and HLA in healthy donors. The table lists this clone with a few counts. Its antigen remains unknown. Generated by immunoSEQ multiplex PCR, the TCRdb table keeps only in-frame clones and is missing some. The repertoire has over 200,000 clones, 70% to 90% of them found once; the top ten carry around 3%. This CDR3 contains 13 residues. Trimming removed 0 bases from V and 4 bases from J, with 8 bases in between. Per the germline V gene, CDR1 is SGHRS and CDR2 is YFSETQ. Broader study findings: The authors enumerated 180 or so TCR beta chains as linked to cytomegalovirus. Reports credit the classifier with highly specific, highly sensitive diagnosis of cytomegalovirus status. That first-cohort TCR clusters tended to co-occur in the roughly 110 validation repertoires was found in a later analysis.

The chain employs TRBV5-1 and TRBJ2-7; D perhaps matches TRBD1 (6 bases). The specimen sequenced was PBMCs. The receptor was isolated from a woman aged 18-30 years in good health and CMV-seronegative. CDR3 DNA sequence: TGCGCCAGCAGCTTGGCACAGGGATACGAGCAGTACTTC. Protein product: CASSLAQGYEQYF.